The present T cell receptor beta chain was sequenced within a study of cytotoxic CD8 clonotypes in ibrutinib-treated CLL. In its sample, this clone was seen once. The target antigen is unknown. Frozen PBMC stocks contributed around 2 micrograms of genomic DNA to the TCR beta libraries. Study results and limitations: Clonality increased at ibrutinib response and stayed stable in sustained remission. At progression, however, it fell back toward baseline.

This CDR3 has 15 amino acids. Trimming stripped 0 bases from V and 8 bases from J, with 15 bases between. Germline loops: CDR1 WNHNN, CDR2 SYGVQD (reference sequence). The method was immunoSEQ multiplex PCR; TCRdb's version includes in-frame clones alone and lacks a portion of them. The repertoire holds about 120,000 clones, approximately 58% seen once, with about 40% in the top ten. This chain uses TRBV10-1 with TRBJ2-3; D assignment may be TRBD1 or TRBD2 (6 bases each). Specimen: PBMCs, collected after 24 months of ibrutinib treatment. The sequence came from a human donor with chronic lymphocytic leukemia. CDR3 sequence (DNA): TGCGCCAGCAGTGAGTCTTCGTTCGGGGGCGGTACGCAGTATTTT. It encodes CASSESSFGGGTQYF.